This is a list of T cell receptor beta chains from one sample in a study of blood T cell repertoires in COVID-19. TCRdb's table, derived via immunoSEQ multiplex PCR, lists solely in-frame clones and lacks some. This sample has 300,000 or so clones, with 88% found just once. Sequencing was performed on peripheral blood. These receptors were obtained from a woman between 25 and 40 years old who had recovered from COVID-19. The CDR3 runs from the conserved cysteine through the conserved F or W. The D gene is left open where the match is weak. Size is omitted from some rows. Given values are once, few, many or a class for expanded clones.

V	D	J	size	CDR3	DNA
TRBV12-3/TRBV12-4	.	TRBJ2-3	.	CASSLEIIDTQYF	TGTGCCAGCAGTTTGGAGATCATAGATACGCAGTATTTT
TRBV4-2	.	TRBJ1-1	.	CASSPLMGGGTEAFF	TGTGCCAGCAGCCCCCTCATGGGGGGGGGCACTGAAGCTTTCTTT
TRBV28	.	TRBJ2-2	few	CASSSSLAGGLSGELFF	TGTGCCAGCAGTTCCTCCCTGGCAGGGGGGTTGAGCGGGGAGCTGTTTTTT
TRBV5-3	.	TRBJ2-5	.	CARSFYQETQYF	TGTGCCAGAAGCTTCTACCAAGAGACCCAGTACTTC
TRBV7-6	TRBD1	TRBJ2-7	.	CASSFDRGEGDEQYF	TGTGCCAGCAGCTTCGACAGGGGAGAAGGGGACGAGCAGTACTTC
TRBV7-2	TRBD1	TRBJ1-4	.	CASRSGTATNNEKLFF	TGTGCCAGCAGATCCGGGACAGCAACAAATAATGAAAAACTGTTTTTT
TRBV6-6	.	TRBJ1-5	.	CASERSDSNQPQHF	TGTGCCAGCGAGCGTTCAGATAGCAATCAGCCCCAGCATTTT
TRBV6-5	TRBD2	TRBJ2-7	.	CASDVGGSSYEQYF	TGTGCCAGCGACGTGGGAGGGAGCTCCTACGAGCAGTACTTC
TRBV5-1	.	TRBJ1-1	.	CASSLGRGGFDTEAFF	TGCGCCAGCAGCTTGGGGAGGGGTGGATTCGACACTGAAGCTTTCTTT
TRBV24-1	TRBD1	TRBJ2-3	.	CATSDPGQTLADTQYF	TGTGCCACCAGTGATCCGGGACAGACTTTGGCAGATACGCAGTATTTT
TRBV28	.	TRBJ2-1	.	CASSLSLNRDGRFF	TGTGCCAGCAGTTTATCTCTTAACCGGGACGGGAGATTCTTC
TRBV3-1/TRBV3-2	.	TRBJ1-5	.	CASSKDTGSNQPQHF	TGTGCCAGCAGCAAAGACACGGGTAGCAATCAGCCCCAGCATTTT
TRBV6-6	.	TRBJ1-2	.	CASSYSDTTGYTF	TGTGCCAGCAGTTACTCCGACACAACGGGCTACACCTTC
TRBV12-1	.	TRBJ1-2	.	CASSFASTERGYTF	TGTGCCAGCAGTTTTGCCTCGACAGAACGTGGCTACACCTTC
TRBV5-1	.	TRBJ1-3	.	CASSETGNTIYF	TGCGCCAGCAGCGAAACAGGAAACACCATATATTTT
TRBV7-3	TRBD2	TRBJ2-7	.	CASSLSGGNNEQYF	TGTGCCAGCAGCTTAAGCGGGGGGAACAACGAGCAGTACTTC
TRBV6-5	TRBD1	TRBJ1-2	.	CASSYDSGTVGGYTF	TGTGCCAGCAGTTACGACTCCGGGACAGTTGGTGGCTACACCTTC
TRBV11-3	TRBD2	TRBJ2-5	.	CASSLVGGGEETQYF	TGTGCCAGCAGCTTAGTGGGCGGGGGGGAAGAGACCCAGTACTTC
TRBV7-3	TRBD2	TRBJ2-7	.	CASSPGSGSGGLYEQYF	TGTGCCAGCAGCCCCGGTTCTGGGAGCGGGGGCCTCTACGAGCAGTACTTC
TRBV4-2	TRBD2	TRBJ2-2	.	CASSQDLAGANTGELFF	TGTGCCAGCAGCCAAGATTTGGCGGGGGCGAACACCGGGGAGCTGTTTTTT
TRBV7-3	TRBD1	TRBJ2-1	.	CASSSTQGAGEQFF	TGTGCCAGCAGTTCTACACAGGGGGCAGGTGAGCAGTTCTTC
TRBV28	TRBD2	TRBJ2-1	.	CASSTPETSIYEQFF	TGTGCCAGCAGTACGCCCGAGACTAGCATATATGAGCAGTTCTTC
TRBV5-1	.	TRBJ1-4	.	CASSLNPAGPNEKLFF	TGCGCCAGCAGCTTGAACCCGGCGGGTCCTAATGAAAAACTGTTTTTT
TRBV5-3	.	TRBJ1-5	.	CARSFAQESPQHF	TGTGCCAGAAGCTTCGCACAGGAGTCCCCCCAGCATTTT
TRBV4-3	.	TRBJ2-2	.	CASSQAGAAERELFF	TGCGCCAGCAGCCAAGCGGGAGCCGCTGAGCGGGAGCTGTTTTTT
TRBV27	TRBD1	TRBJ1-1	.	CASQDRENTEAFF	TGTGCCAGCCAGGACAGGGAGAACACTGAAGCTTTCTTT
TRBV4-3	.	TRBJ2-3	.	CASSQESRNTDTQYF	TGCGCCAGCAGCCAAGAGAGCCGTAACACAGATACGCAGTATTTT
TRBV28	.	TRBJ1-4	.	CASSLSSRIEKLFF	TGTGCCAGCAGTTTAAGCTCCAGGATTGAAAAACTGTTTTTT
TRBV6-6	.	TRBJ2-1	.	CASSRRSGPKGDEQFF	TGTGCCAGCAGTCGAAGGTCGGGCCCAAAGGGAGATGAGCAGTTCTTC
TRBV27	.	TRBJ1-1	.	CASSLYRNTEAFF	TGTGCCAGCAGTTTATATAGGAACACTGAAGCTTTCTTT
TRBV28	.	TRBJ2-7	.	CASSLSPVEQYF	TGTGCCAGCAGCCTATCTCCTGTCGAGCAGTACTTC
TRBV7-9	.	TRBJ1-5	.	CASSLGDPGFNQPQHF	TGTGCCAGCAGCTTAGGAGACCCAGGGTTCAATCAGCCCCAGCATTTT
TRBV6-1	.	TRBJ2-6	.	CASSELEGTSGANVLTF	TGTGCCAGCAGTGAGTTGGAGGGTACCTCTGGGGCCAACGTCCTGACTTTC
TRBV30	TRBD1	TRBJ1-6	.	CAWSVGTGRFGPLHF	TGTGCCTGGAGTGTAGGGACAGGGAGATTTGGACCCCTCCACTTT
TRBV9	.	TRBJ1-6	few	CASSVGHRAWDSPLHF	TGTGCCAGCAGCGTAGGTCACAGGGCGTGGGATTCACCCCTCCACTTT
TRBV7-9	.	TRBJ2-2	.	CASIPMGHPFNTGELFF	TGTGCCAGCATCCCAATGGGCCACCCCTTTAACACCGGGGAGCTGTTTTTT
TRBV7-2	.	TRBJ2-3	.	CASSGSGTSTDTQYF	TGTGCCAGCAGCGGATCCGGGACTAGCACAGATACGCAGTATTTT
TRBV18	.	TRBJ1-5	.	CASSPTDSNQPQHF	TGTGCCAGCTCACCGACAGATAGCAATCAGCCCCAGCATTTT
TRBV27	.	TRBJ2-5	.	CASSVGWLPLKTQYF	TGTGCCAGCAGTGTCGGGTGGCTCCCATTAAAGACCCAGTACTTC
TRBV30	.	TRBJ1-4	.	CAWSVRSGNEKLFF	TGTGCCTGGAGTGTACGGTCGGGAAATGAAAAACTGTTTTTT
TRBV25-1	.	TRBJ1-2	.	CASSPGSYGYTF	TGTGCCAGCAGTCCCGGGAGCTATGGCTACACCTTC
TRBV6-5	.	TRBJ2-6	.	CASSYGGLGANVLTF	TGTGCCAGCAGTTACGGCGGGCTTGGGGCCAACGTCCTGACTTTC
TRBV4-3	.	TRBJ2-1	.	CASSQEGHEQFF	TGCGCCAGCAGCCAAGAGGGCCATGAGCAGTTCTTC
TRBV10-3	.	TRBJ2-5	.	CAISDRAETQYF	TGTGCCATCAGTGACAGGGCGGAGACCCAGTACTTC
TRBV6-5	.	TRBJ2-5	.	CASSYLDTLQETQYF	TGTGCCAGCAGTTACCTGGACACCCTCCAAGAGACCCAGTACTTC
TRBV7-2	TRBD1	TRBJ1-5	once	CASRHPGQGTPTLYQPQHF	TGTGCCAGCAGACATCCGGGACAGGGGACTCCTACTCTTTATCAGCCCCAGCATTTT
TRBV5-1	TRBD2	TRBJ2-7	.	CASSYGLAYVSYEQYF	TGCGCCAGCAGCTACGGACTAGCGTACGTCTCCTACGAGCAGTACTTC
TRBV11-2	.	TRBJ2-3	.	CASSLVNTDTQYF	TGTGCCAGCAGCTTAGTAAACACAGATACGCAGTATTTT
TRBV19	.	TRBJ1-6	.	CASSIIPVRSPLHF	TGTGCCAGTAGTATAATTCCAGTAAGATCACCCCTCCACTTT
TRBV7-2	.	TRBJ2-7	once	CASSLTTGAYEQYF	TGTGCCAGCAGCTTAACGACAGGTGCCTACGAGCAGTACTTC
TRBV7-2	TRBD1	TRBJ1-5	.	CASSLGTGMAQPQHF	TGTGCCAGCAGCTTAGGGACAGGGATGGCTCAGCCCCAGCATTTT
TRBV5-1	.	TRBJ1-4	.	CASSAGTSSEKLFF	TGCGCCAGCAGTGCCGGGACATCGTCCGAAAAACTGTTTTTT
TRBV18	.	TRBJ1-1	.	CASSQTREGAFF	TGTGCCAGCTCTCAGACTAGGGAAGGTGCTTTCTTT